This T cell receptor (beta chain) was profiled in a study of blood T cell repertoires in COVID-19. Study summary: COVID-19 samples from acute and convalescent phases originated in the United States, Italy and Spain.

Looked up from germline, CDR1 is ENHRY and CDR2 is SYGVKD. J gave up 0 bases and V 4 bases, and 5 bases lay outside the gene matches. The CDR3 is 15 amino acids. Repertoires were generated with immunoSEQ multiplex PCR, while TCRdb's copy carries only in-frame clones and drops some. The sample lists roughly 230,000 clones; 70% to 90% were seen once. The chain uses TRBV10-3 and TRBJ2-7; TRBD2 matches 8 bases. The specimen sequenced was peripheral blood. This receptor was identified in a human donor in a cohort sampled during active COVID-19. CDR3 sequence reads: CAISAPSGGSYEQYF. DNA for the CDR3: TGTGCCATCAGTGCACCAAGCGGGGGCTCCTACGAGCAGTACTTC.